The text below deals with one T cell receptor beta chain. Antigen specificity is unknown. This entry belongs to a study of cytomegalovirus exposure and HLA in healthy donors. Study-wide points: Sequencing likely generated an artifact that appeared as a cluster of highly shared sequence variants.

PCR employed 60 Vbeta and 13 Jbeta primers. Produced via immunoSEQ multiplex PCR; TCRdb's table is partial and in-frame only. The top ten hold approximately 2% of the sample, which has some 180,000 clones, around three quarters seen once. Looked up from germline, CDR1 is SGHTA and CDR2 is FQGTGA. This CDR3 comprises 13 residues. Trimming left V 5 bases short and J 4 bases short, with 11 bases between. The chain joins TRBV7-3 to TRBJ2-5, with D possibly matching TRBD2 (7 bases). Sequenced sample: PBMCs. The TCR sequence derives from a woman younger than 45 in good health and CMV-seronegative. The CDR3 DNA reads as TGTGCCAGCAGCGGGGGGGGCCGAGAGACCCAGTACTTC. Translated, it gives CASSGGGRETQYF.